This passage covers 13 T cell receptor beta chains from one sample sequenced in a study of patients and donors after allogeneic stem cell transplantation. TCRdb fed the RT-PCR reads into MiXCR, producing one record per CDR3 protein. The top ten clones hold under 6.5% of a sample with 800,000 to 1,000,000 distinct CDR3 sequences, under 20% of them seen once. Specimen: blood, either unsorted or a sorted T cell fraction (not recorded which). The receptors were sampled from a human donor who was either an allogeneic HSCT recipient or a stem cell or donor lymphocyte infusion donor (not recorded which). It is not recorded whose cells these are; they may come from a transplant donor.

This clonotype was recorded many times. This sequence joins TRBV9 and TRBJ2-1; possible D gene TRBD2, 6 bases. Germline assignment: CDR1 SGDLS and CDR2 YYNGEE. The CDR3 is 15 residues long. V shed 4 bases and J shed 6 bases, with 17 bases lying between them. DNA for the CDR3: TGTGCCAGCAGCTCCCAAACGGGAGCGGGCAATGAGCAGTTCTTC. This codes for CASSSQTGAGNEQFF. Full variable domain (rest looked up from reference TRBV9 and TRBJ2-1): DSGVTQTPKHLITATGQRVTLRCSPRSGDLSVYWYQQSLDQGLQFLIQYYNGEERAKGNILERFSAQQFPDLHSELNLSSLELGDSALYFCASSSQTGAGNEQFFGPGTRLTVL.

The chain employs TRBV3-1 and TRBJ2-5; 10 nucleotides agree with TRBD2. This CDR3 comprises 16 residues. The V gene's germline CDR1 is LGHDT and CDR2 YNNKEL (reference sequence). Losses at the gene ends were 4 bases for V and 3 bases for J; bases not matched to a gene: 8. DNA for the CDR3: TGTGCCAGCAGCCCCCAGCGGGAGGGCCCTGAAGAGACCCAGTACTTC. It is translated as CASSPQREGPEETQYF.

This chain connects TRBV4-1 to TRBJ1-1; D call uncertain. This CDR3 has 12 amino acids. Per germline, CDR1 MGHRA and CDR2 YSYEKL. V dropped 6 bases and J dropped 7 bases, with 12 bases sitting between them. As DNA, the CDR3 is TGCGCCAGCAGTCTTACCCGGGGTGAAGCTTTCTTT. It is translated as CASSLTRGEAFF.

The V and J genes are TRBV6-5 and TRBJ2-4; 12 bases are shared with TRBD2. The V and J ends lost 4 bases and 0 bases, in that order; junction bases with no gene match: 10. The CDR3 extends over 19 amino acids. Germline lookup yields CDR1 MNHEY and CDR2 SVGAGI. CDR3 DNA: TGTGCCAGCAGTTCCCTGACTAGCGGGGGTGTATCAGCCAAAAACATTCAGTACTTC. This encodes CASSSLTSGGVSAKNIQYF.

The chain employs TRBV20-1 and TRBJ2-2, with 10 positions matching TRBD2. The V gene's germline CDR1 is DFQATT and CDR2 SNEGSKA (reference sequence). The CDR3 is 17 amino acids. The V gene end was trimmed by 1 base and the J gene end by 7 bases; junction bases not matched to a gene: 12. This CDR3 reads CSARGRASGSHGGELFF. DNA of the CDR3: TGCAGTGCTAGAGGGCGGGCTAGCGGGAGCCATGGCGGGGAGCTGTTTTTT.

The table lists this clonotype with many counts. The chain links TRBV24-1 to TRBJ2-2, with TRBD2 as a possible D gene (5 bases). Germline V gives CDR1 KGHDR, CDR2 SFDVKD. This CDR3 is 14 amino acids long. V gave up 5 bases and J gave up 3 bases, with 9 bases separating them. The CDR3 nucleotides read TGTGCCACCAGTGCATCGGGGTACACCGGGGAGCTGTTTTTT. This translates into CATSASGYTGELFF.

The J gene is TRBJ1-2, the V gene TRBV20-1; no firm D call. V lost 6 bases and J 2 bases, leaving 22 bases between the germline ends. The germline gives CDR1 DFQATT, CDR2 SNEGSKA (reference sequence). The CDR3 runs to 16 residues. CDR3 region: CSAIVPREQSNYGYTF. The CDR3 nucleotides are TGCAGTGCCATAGTCCCTCGAGAACAGTCGAACTATGGCTACACCTTC.

The chain is built from TRBV7-8 and TRBJ2-3; TRBD2 is a possible D gene (6 bases). The CDR3 spans 15 residues. V gave up 0 bases and J gave up 5 bases, with 12 bases separating them. CDR1 and CDR2 (germline): SGHVS, FQNEAQ. Here the CDR3 DNA reads TGTGCCAGCAGCTTAGCATCGGGGGTTGGAGATACGCAGTATTTT. This encodes CASSLASGVGDTQYF.

The J gene is TRBJ2-5, the V gene TRBV2; D may be TRBD1 or TRBD2 (5 bases each). The germline V gene encodes CDR1 SNHLY and CDR2 FYNNEI. V was pared by 6 bases and J by 7 bases, with 9 bases between. CDR3 length equals 11 residues. This CDR3 reads CASRMGVTQYF. The CDR3 DNA is TGTGCCAGCAGGATGGGGGTGACCCAGTACTTC.

In this sample, this clonotype turned up a few times. J is TRBJ1-5 and V is TRBV12-3 or TRBV12-4, with D possibly TRBD1 on 6 matching bases. Between the trimmed V and J ends, which lost 4 bases and 3 bases, there was a span of 10 bases. The CDR3 has 14 amino acids. The CDR3: CASSYRDDNQPQHF. The CDR3 DNA reads as TGTGCCAGCAGTTACAGGGATGACAATCAGCCCCAGCATTTT.

This clonotype was counted only a few times. V gene TRBV6-5 combines with J gene TRBJ1-2, with a weak D call TRBD1 (5 bases). The CDR3 sequence is 14 residues long. V lost 3 bases and J 4 bases, leaving 12 bases between the germline ends. CDR1 and CDR2 (germline): MNHEY, SVGAGI. The CDR3 DNA reads as TGTGCCAGCAGTTATAGAGGGACGGCCTATGGCTACACCTTC. Its translation is CASSYRGTAYGYTF.

This clonotype was detected only a few times. This rearrangement joins TRBV7-9 to TRBJ1-1; TRBD1 matches at 7 bases. Germline values: CDR1 SEHNR, CDR2 FQNEAQ (reference sequence). The J segment lost 3 bases and the V segment lost 6 bases, leaving 10 bases of the junction unmatched. CDR3 length: 15 amino acids. For the CDR3, the DNA is TGTGCCAGCAGGGGAGGACAGGACGAGGACACTGAAGCTTTCTTT. It codes for CASRGGQDEDTEAFF.

CDR3 sequence: CARNVDNPGANVLTF. CDR3 in DNA: TGTGCCAGGAATGTAGACAATCCCGGGGCCAACGTCCTGACTTTC. The chain is built from TRBV7-6 and TRBJ2-6, with unresolved D. This CDR3 region has 15 residues. V gave up 9 bases and J gave up 4 bases, with 16 bases separating them. Germline V lookup: CDR1 SGHVS, CDR2 FNYEAQ.